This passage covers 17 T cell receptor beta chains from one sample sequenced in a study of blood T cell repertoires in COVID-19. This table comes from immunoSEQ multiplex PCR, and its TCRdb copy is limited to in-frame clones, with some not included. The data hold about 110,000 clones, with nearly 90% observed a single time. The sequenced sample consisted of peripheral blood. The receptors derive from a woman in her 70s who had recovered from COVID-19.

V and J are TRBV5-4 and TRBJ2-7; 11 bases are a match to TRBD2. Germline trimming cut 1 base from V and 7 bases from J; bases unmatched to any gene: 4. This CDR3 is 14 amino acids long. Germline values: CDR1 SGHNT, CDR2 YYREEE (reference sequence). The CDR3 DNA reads TGTGCCAGCAGCTTGACTAGCGGGAGTGGAGAGCAGTACTTC. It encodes CASSLTSGSGEQYF.

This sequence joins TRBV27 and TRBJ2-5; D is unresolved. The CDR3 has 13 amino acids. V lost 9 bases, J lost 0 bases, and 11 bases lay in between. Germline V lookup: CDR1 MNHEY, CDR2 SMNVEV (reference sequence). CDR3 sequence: CARRIRYQETQYF. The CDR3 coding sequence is TGTGCCAGGAGAATCAGGTACCAAGAGACCCAGTACTTC.

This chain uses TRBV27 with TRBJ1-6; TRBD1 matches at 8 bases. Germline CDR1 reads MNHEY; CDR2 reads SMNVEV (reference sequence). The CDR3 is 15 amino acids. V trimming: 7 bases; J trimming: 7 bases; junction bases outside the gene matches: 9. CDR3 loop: CASTMRQGFNSPLHF. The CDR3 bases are TGTGCCAGCACCATGAGACAGGGGTTCAATTCACCCCTCCACTTT.

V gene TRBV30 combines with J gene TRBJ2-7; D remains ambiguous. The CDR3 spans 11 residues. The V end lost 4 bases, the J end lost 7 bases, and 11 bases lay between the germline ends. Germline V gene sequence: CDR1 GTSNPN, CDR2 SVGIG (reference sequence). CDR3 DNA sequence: TGTGCCTGGAAGAGCTACGGTGAGCAGTACTTC. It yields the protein CAWKSYGEQYF.

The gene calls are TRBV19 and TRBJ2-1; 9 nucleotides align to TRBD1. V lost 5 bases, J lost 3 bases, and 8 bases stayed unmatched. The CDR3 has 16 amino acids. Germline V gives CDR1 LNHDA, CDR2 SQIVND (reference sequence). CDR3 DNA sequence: TGTGCCAGTAGTCCTCACAGGGGGCAGGGCTACAATGAGCAGTTCTTC. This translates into CASSPHRGQGYNEQFF.

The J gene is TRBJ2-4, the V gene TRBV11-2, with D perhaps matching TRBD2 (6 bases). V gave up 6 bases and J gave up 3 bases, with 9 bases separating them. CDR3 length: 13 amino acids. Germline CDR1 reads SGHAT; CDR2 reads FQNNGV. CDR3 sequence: CASSRLGKNIQYF. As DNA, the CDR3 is TGTGCCAGCAGTCGACTAGGCAAAAACATTCAGTACTTC.

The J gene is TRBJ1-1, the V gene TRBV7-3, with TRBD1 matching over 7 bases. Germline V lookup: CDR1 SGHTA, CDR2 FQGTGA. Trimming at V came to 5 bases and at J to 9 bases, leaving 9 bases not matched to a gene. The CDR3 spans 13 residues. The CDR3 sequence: CASSPPGGRQAFF. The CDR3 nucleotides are TGTGCCAGCAGCCCCCCAGGGGGGCGTCAAGCTTTCTTT. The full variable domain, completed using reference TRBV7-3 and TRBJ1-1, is GAGVSQTPSNKVTEKGKYVELRCDPISGHTALYWYRQSLGQGPEFLIYFQGTGAADDSGLPNDRFFAVRPEGSVSTLKIQRTERGDSAVYLCASSPPGGRQAFFGQGTRLTVV.

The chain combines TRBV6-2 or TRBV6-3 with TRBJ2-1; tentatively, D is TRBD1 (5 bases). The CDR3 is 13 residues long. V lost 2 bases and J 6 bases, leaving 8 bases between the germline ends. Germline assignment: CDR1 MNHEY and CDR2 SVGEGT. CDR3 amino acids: CASSYVQGNEQFF. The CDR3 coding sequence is TGTGCCAGCAGTTACGTCCAGGGCAATGAGCAGTTCTTC.

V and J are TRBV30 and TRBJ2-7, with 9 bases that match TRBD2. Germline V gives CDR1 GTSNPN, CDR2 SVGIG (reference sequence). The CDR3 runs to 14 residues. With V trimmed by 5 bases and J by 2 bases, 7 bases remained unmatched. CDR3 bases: TGTGCCTGGGATCACGGCGGGAGGGCCTACGAGCAGTACTTC. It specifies CAWDHGGRAYEQYF.

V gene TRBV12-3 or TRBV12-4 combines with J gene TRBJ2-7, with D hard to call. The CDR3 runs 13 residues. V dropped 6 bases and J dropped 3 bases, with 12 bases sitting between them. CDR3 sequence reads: CASSPPYHYEQYF. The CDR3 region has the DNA TGTGCCAGCAGCCCACCCTATCACTACGAGCAGTACTTC.

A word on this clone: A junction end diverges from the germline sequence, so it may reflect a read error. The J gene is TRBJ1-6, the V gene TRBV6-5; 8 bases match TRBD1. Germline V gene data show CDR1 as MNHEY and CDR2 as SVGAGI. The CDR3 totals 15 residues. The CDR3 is CASTYQGAINSPLHF. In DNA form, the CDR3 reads TGTGCCAGCACTTACCAGGGGGCGATAAATTCACCCCTCCACTTT.

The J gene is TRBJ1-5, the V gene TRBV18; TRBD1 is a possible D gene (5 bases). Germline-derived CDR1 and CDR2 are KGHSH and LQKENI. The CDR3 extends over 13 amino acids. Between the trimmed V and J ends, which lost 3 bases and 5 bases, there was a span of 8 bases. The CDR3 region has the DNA TGTGCCAGCTCACCCTCCAGGGATCAGCCCCAGCATTTT. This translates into CASSPSRDQPQHF.

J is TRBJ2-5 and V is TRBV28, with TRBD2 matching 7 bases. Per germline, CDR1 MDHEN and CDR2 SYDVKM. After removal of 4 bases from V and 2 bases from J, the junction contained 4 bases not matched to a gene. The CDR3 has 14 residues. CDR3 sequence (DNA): TGTGCCAGCAGTTGGGAGGGGCGTCAAGAGACCCAGTACTTC. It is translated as CASSWEGRQETQYF.

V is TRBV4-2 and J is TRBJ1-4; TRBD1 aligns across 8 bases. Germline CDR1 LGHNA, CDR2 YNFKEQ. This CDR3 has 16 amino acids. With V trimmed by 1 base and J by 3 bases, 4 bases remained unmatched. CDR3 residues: CASSQGSRGPNEKLFF. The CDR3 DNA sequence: TGTGCCAGCAGCCAAGGGAGCAGGGGGCCTAATGAAAAACTGTTTTTT.

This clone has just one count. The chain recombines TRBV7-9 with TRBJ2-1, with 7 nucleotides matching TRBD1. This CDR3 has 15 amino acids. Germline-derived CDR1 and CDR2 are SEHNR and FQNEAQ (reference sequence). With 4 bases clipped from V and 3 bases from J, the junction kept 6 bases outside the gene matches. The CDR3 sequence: CASSSTGANYNEQFF. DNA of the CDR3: TGTGCCAGCAGCTCCACAGGGGCGAACTACAATGAGCAGTTCTTC.

The CDR3 region is CASSANPQGNTEAFF. CDR3 nucleotides: TGTGCCAGCAGCGCGAACCCCCAGGGCAACACTGAAGCTTTCTTT. The rearrangement joins TRBV9 to TRBJ1-1, with D possibly TRBD1 on 5 matching bases. The V end lost 3 bases, the J end lost 2 bases, and 14 bases lay between the germline ends. CDR3 length: 15 amino acids. Germline CDR1 is SGDLS and CDR2 is YYNGEE.

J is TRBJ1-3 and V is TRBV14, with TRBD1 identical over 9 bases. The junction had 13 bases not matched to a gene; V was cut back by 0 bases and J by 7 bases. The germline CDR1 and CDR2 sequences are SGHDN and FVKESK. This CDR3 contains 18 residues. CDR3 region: CASSQDPRTGVTKNTIYF. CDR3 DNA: TGTGCCAGCAGCCAAGATCCCCGGACAGGGGTGACGAAGAACACCATATATTTT.